Detailed here is one TCR beta chain. Unique molecular identifiers were incorporated when the TCRbeta library was constructed. TCRdb passed the PCR reads through MiXCR, listing each CDR3 protein once. The table records 600,000 to 700,000 distinct CDR3 sequences, 16% of them present only once. The data originate from a study of T-cell reconstitution after alpha-beta-depleted transplantation in children. V was cut by 10 bases and J by 14 bases, with 18 bases left in between. CDR3 length: 12 residues. The germline gives CDR1 MRHNA, CDR2 SNTAGT. This TCR was sampled from a human donor who donated a stem cell graft to a child with acute myeloid leukemia. The sequences come from PBMCs from the stem cell graft donor, collected from the stem cell graft. The chain combines TRBV6-4 with TRBJ1-6; D gene ambiguous. DNA for the CDR3: TGTGCCAACTACCACCGATGGAGTGCCCTCCACTTT. Its translation: CANYHRWSALHF.